Each of the 12 T cell receptor beta chains below was sequenced from the same sample in a study of cytomegalovirus exposure and HLA in healthy donors. TCRdb's copy holds only in-frame clones and misses some; the assay was immunoSEQ multiplex PCR. The sample records 200,000 to 250,000 clones, over 75% being singletons. The sequenced material came from PBMCs. These receptors were taken from a young woman in good health and CMV-seropositive.

This chain uses TRBV29-1 with TRBJ2-7; 9 bases fit TRBD2. V was clipped by 1 base and J by 0 bases; unmatched bases: 10. The CDR3 is 17 amino acids. Looked up from germline, CDR1 is SQVTM and CDR2 is ANQGSEA. The CDR3 sequence: CSVEGGSAGGLSYEQYF. Written as DNA, the CDR3 is TGCAGCGTTGAAGGGGGATCAGCGGGAGGCCTCTCCTACGAGCAGTACTTC.

The chain is built from TRBV4-2 and TRBJ2-1; D is undetermined. CDR3 length: 13 residues. Germline values: CDR1 LGHNA, CDR2 YNFKEQ. Trimming shortened V by 1 base and J by 10 bases, and 11 bases separated the two germline ends. The CDR3 is CASSQVVRGEQFF. CDR3 nucleotide sequence: TGTGCCAGCAGCCAAGTGGTGAGAGGAGAGCAGTTCTTC.

The chain combines TRBV27 with TRBJ1-2; D may be TRBD1 (6 bases). Trimming took off 5 bases at V and 0 bases at J, with 16 bases between the two ends. Per germline, CDR1 MNHEY and CDR2 SMNVEV (reference sequence). The CDR3 contains 16 residues. The CDR3 is CASSPTSGTPNYGYTF. For the CDR3, the DNA is TGTGCCAGCAGTCCAACTTCCGGGACACCTAACTATGGCTACACCTTC.

The V and J genes are TRBV28 and TRBJ1-1; 12 bases are a match to TRBD1. Per germline, CDR1 MDHEN and CDR2 SYDVKM. The CDR3 sequence is 16 residues long. Germline trimming cut 5 bases from V and 4 bases from J; bases unmatched to any gene: 8. DNA of the CDR3: TGTGCCAGCAGTGCCCGGGACAGGGGGCAGGGCACTGAAGCTTTCTTT. Protein sequence: CASSARDRGQGTEAFF.

V is TRBV6-5 and J is TRBJ2-5; possible D gene TRBD2, 5 bases. V was clipped by 6 bases and J by 2 bases, with 16 bases between them. The V gene's germline CDR1 is MNHEY and CDR2 SVGAGI. This CDR3 has 15 residues. CDR3 region: CASSPGLQDQETQYF. The DNA for the CDR3 is TGTGCCAGCAGCCCCGGACTGCAAGATCAAGAGACCCAGTACTTC.

This chain connects TRBV6-5 to TRBJ1-2, with D possibly matching TRBD1 (6 bases). CDR3 length: 13 amino acids. V was shortened by 5 bases and J by 2 bases, with 9 bases between the two germline ends. Germline V CDR1 and CDR2: MNHEY, SVGAGI. The CDR3 loop is CASSLDSNYGYTF. The CDR3 DNA is TGTGCCAGCAGTCTGGACAGCAACTATGGCTACACCTTC.

J is TRBJ1-2 and V is TRBV2; a possible D gene is TRBD1 (6 bases). V gave up 7 bases and J gave up 5 bases, with 14 bases separating them. The CDR3 spans 13 residues. Germline V CDR1 and CDR2: SNHLY, FYNNEI. CDR3 coding DNA: TGTGCCAGCACCTACGGGCAGGGGTATGGCTACACCTTC. This translates into CASTYGQGYGYTF.

This clone appeared once. The chain couples TRBV27 to TRBJ2-1; no clear D. CDR3 length: 13 residues. Deletions cut 2 bases from V and 8 bases from J, with 10 bases between. Germline CDR1 reads MNHEY; CDR2 reads SMNVEV (reference sequence). As DNA, the CDR3 is TGTGCCAGCAGTTTACAGGTTATGGATGAGCAGTTCTTC. It yields the protein CASSLQVMDEQFF.

V usage is TRBV25-1 and J usage is TRBJ2-3, with D perhaps matching TRBD2 (6 bases). Trimming shortened V by 0 bases and J by 6 bases, and 16 bases separated the two germline ends. This CDR3 region has 16 residues. Germline V gene sequence: CDR1 MGHDK, CDR2 SYGVNS. CDR3 sequence (DNA): TGTGCCAGCAGTGAATATGTCTCGGGAGAGATTGATACGCAGTATTTT. It encodes CASSEYVSGEIDTQYF.

In DNA, the CDR3 is TGCGCCAGCAGCCAAGAATCGTTGGGGCAGGGGATAGCCTACGAGCAGTACTTC. Protein: CASSQESLGQGIAYEQYF. The rearrangement links TRBV4-1 to TRBJ2-7, with D perhaps TRBD1 (6 bases). V was trimmed by 0 bases and J by 2 bases, leaving 20 bases between them. Germline V gene sequence: CDR1 MGHRA, CDR2 YSYEKL. This CDR3 spans 18 amino acids.

The CDR3 DNA sequence: TGCGCCAGCAGCTTCCCGGAGGGATTTGAGCAGTTCTTC. This encodes CASSFPEGFEQFF. The chain is built from TRBV5-1 and TRBJ2-1, with D perhaps TRBD2 (6 bases). Trimming removed 2 bases from V and 9 bases from J, with 12 bases in between. The CDR3 spans 13 residues. The germline V gene encodes CDR1 SGHRS and CDR2 YFSETQ.

This sequence joins TRBV1 and TRBJ1-2; the table's D call, TRBD1, was not checked against the DNA. TRBV1 is labeled a pseudogene. This CDR3 contains 15 residues. CDR3 residues: CTSSQEGQGPGGYTF. CDR3 nucleotide sequence: TGCACCAGCAGCCAAGAAGGACAGGGGCCGGGGGGCTACACCTTC.